The present T cell receptor beta chain was sequenced within a study of blood T cell repertoires in COVID-19. Looked up from germline, CDR1 is SGHNT and CDR2 is YENEEA. This CDR3 contains 15 residues. V was pared by 5 bases and J by 4 bases, with 9 bases of the junction left unmatched. Repertoires were generated with immunoSEQ multiplex PCR, while TCRdb's copy carries only in-frame clones and drops some. The data contain 200,000 to 250,000 clones, less than 90% of them singletons. This clone turned up a few times. In terms of age and location, participants ranged from about 18 to 89 years and lived in about 25 US areas. Two negative PCRs, clearance, or symptom resolution had been documented for recovered Cohort 3 donors.

The source of this sequence is a woman aged 40-49 years who had recovered from COVID-19. The sample was PBMCs or T cells enriched from blood (not recorded which). The rearrangement joins TRBV11-3 to TRBJ2-3; TRBD2 matches at 7 bases. The CDR3 DNA is TGTGCCAGCAGCCCTAGCGGCCACTGGGCAGATACGCAGTATTTT. Protein sequence: CASSPSGHWADTQYF.